The entry below gives a single TCR beta chain sequence along with its context. This sample was taken from a study of patients and donors after allogeneic stem cell transplantation. TCRdb passed the RT-PCR reads through MiXCR, listing each CDR3 protein once. This sample yields about a million distinct CDR3 sequences, of which 18% are seen a single time; 6% belongs to the top ten. This TCR was recovered from a human donor who was either an allogeneic HSCT recipient or a stem cell or donor lymphocyte infusion donor (not recorded which). It is not recorded whose cells these are; they may come from a transplant donor. Material for sequencing was blood, either unsorted or a sorted T cell fraction (not recorded which).

CDR3 nucleotides: TGTGCCAGCAGTTCGGGGGGTCTCATCCAAGAGACCCAGTACTTC. Protein product: CASSSGGLIQETQYF. J is TRBJ2-5 and V is TRBV28; 7 bases line up with TRBD2. The CDR3 runs 15 residues. Germline V gene lookup returns CDR1 MDHEN and CDR2 SYDVKM. The trim removed 4 bases at V and 1 base at J, leaving 6 bases unmatched.